A selection of T cell receptor beta chains follows, all from one sample in a study of Graves' ophthalmopathy and Graves' hyperthyroidism. TCRdb independently ran MiXCR on the multiplex PCR reads; one entry per CDR3 protein. The sample includes 500,000 to 800,000 distinct CDR3 sequences, under 50% of them seen just once. Sequenced: peripheral blood. The receptors were gathered from an adult man with Graves' ophthalmopathy. Each CDR3 is given with its conserved first and last residue. D genes are given only for firm matches. Clone size, where shown, is once, few, many, or a class for clones that have expanded.

j_call cdr3_length v_call clone_size d_call cdr3_nt cdr3_aa
TRBJ1-5 14 TRBV4-1 many - TGCGCCAGCAGCCAATCTCTTGGCAATCAGCCCCAGCATTTT CASSQSLGNQPQHF
TRBJ1-3 15 TRBV15 many - TGTGCCACCAGCAGAGACGTGGGCTCTGGAAACACCATATATTTT CATSRDVGSGNTIYF
TRBJ1-5 14 TRBV20-1 - - TGCAGTGCTCACGGGCCAAACCGTGGAGAGACCCAGCATTTT CSAHGPNRGETQHF
TRBJ1-1 15 TRBV7-3 many - TGTGCCAGCAGCTTAAAACCAGGACTGAACACTGAAGCTTTCTTT CASSLKPGLNTEAFF
TRBJ1-2 12 TRBV7-9 - - TGTGCCAGCAGAGGTACTAACTATGGCTACATCTTC CASRGTNYGYIF
TRBJ2-7 15 TRBV5-1 once TRBD2 TGCGCCAGCAGCTTGGAGGTAGCGGGAGGGTCCGAGCAGTACTTC CASSLEVAGGSEQYF
TRBJ2-3 17 TRBV7-2 - - TGTGCCAGCGCGCCCTCCAGGAACCCTCCGTATAGGGATACGCAGTATTTT CASAPSRNPPYRDTQYF
TRBJ2-3 14 TRBV7-3 few - TGTGCCAGCAGCGTATCCGGGCGCACAGATACGCAGTATTTT CASSVSGRTDTQYF
TRBJ1-2 13 TRBV12-3/TRBV12-4 many - TGTGCCAGCTCACCCGACGCCGTCATTGGCTACACCTTC CASSPDAVIGYTF
TRBJ1-1 13 TRBV14 many - TGTGCCAGCAGCCGCCGGCAGGGACCTGAAGCTTTCTTT CASSRRQGPEAFF
TRBJ1-2 13 TRBV12-3/TRBV12-4 many - TGTGCCAGCAGTTTACGGCAGGGGCTCCGCTACACCTTC CASSLRQGLRYTF
TRBJ2-7 14 TRBV20-1 many - TGCAGTGCTAGAGATTCGACAGAGACCTACGAGCAGTACTTC CSARDSTETYEQYF
TRBJ2-7 11 TRBV29-1 many - TGCAGCGTCCGCGCGACCTACGAGCAGTACTTC CSVRATYEQYF
TRBJ1-1 14 TRBV7-2 - TRBD1 TGTGCCAGCAACTTAGGGACAGGGCTTAATGAAGCTTTCTTT CASNLGTGLNEAFF
TRBJ1-4 16 TRBV5-1 many - TGCGCCAGCAGCCTGGGAGGCACAGCCTCTAATGAAAAACTGTTTTTT CASSLGGTASNEKLFF
TRBJ1-1 14 TRBV12-3/TRBV12-4 many TRBD1 TGTGCCAGCAGTGTACAGGGGGCTCAAAGGCGAGCTTTCTTT CASSVQGAQRRAFF
TRBJ1-1 17 TRBV20-1 few - TGCAGTGCTAGAGATTTGAGGGGGGCGGTGGTTTACACTGAAGCTTTCTTT CSARDLRGAVVYTEAFF
TRBJ1-2 13 TRBV5-1 many - TGTGCCAGCAGCTTAGCCGGGGACTATGGCTACACCTTC CASSLAGDYGYTF
TRBJ2-7 15 TRBV7-8 few - TGTGCCAGCAGCTTAGGGGGTGAATTAGGCTACGAGCAGTACTTC CASSLGGELGYEQYF
TRBJ2-5 17 TRBV7-3 - TRBD2 TGTGCCAGCAGTACAAGCCTGCGGGGGGGCCGGGGAGATACGCAGTACTTC CASSTSLRGGRGDTQYF
TRBJ2-6 14 TRBV5-1 - TRBD1 TGCGCCAGCAGCACCGGACAGGGGGTCAACGTCCTGACTTTC CASSTGQGVNVLTF
TRBJ1-2 17 TRBV12-3/TRBV12-4 - TRBD1 TGTGCCAGCAGTTTAGGCCCGTCGGGACAGGGGGCGTATGGCTACACCTTC CASSLGPSGQGAYGYTF
TRBJ2-2 14 TRBV2 - - TGTGCCAGCAGGGGCGGGGGCGACACCGGGGAGCTGTTTTTT CASRGGGDTGELFF
TRBJ2-5 14 TRBV9 few - TGTGCCAGCACCGAGCAAGGGGTGGTAACGACCCAGTACTTC CASTEQGVVTTQYF
TRBJ1-1 16 TRBV7-9 - - TGTGCCAGCAGCTTAAGACAGAATAGGGCTGGGACTGAAGCTTTCTTT CASSLRQNRAGTEAFF
TRBJ2-7 14 TRBV11-2 many - TGTGCCAGCGGAATTCCCGGGATCTCCTACGAGCAGTACTTC CASGIPGISYEQYF
TRBJ1-1 14 TRBV12-3/TRBV12-4 many - TGTGCCAGCAGTTCCGCGGCAGGGGCGCGTGAAGCTTTCTTT CASSSAAGAREAFF
TRBJ1-4 15 TRBV2 few - TGTGCCAGCTTCAAACAGTTTGCAACTAATGAAAAACTGTTTTTT CASFKQFATNEKLFF
TRBJ1-5 14 TRBV6-6 - - TGTGCCAGCAAGCGGACATATAGCAATCAGCCCCAGCATTTT CASKRTYSNQPQHF
TRBJ2-5 15 TRBV29-1 many - TGCAGCGTTGAGCGGCCGTGGGGGTCATGGGAGACCCAGTACTTC CSVERPWGSWETQYF
TRBJ2-2 16 TRBV7-9 - TRBD1 TGTGCCAGCAGTTCACCGGGACAGAAGAACACCGGGGAGCGGTTTTTT CASSSPGQKNTGERFF
TRBJ1-1 16 TRBV14 - TRBD1 TGTGCCAGCAGCCAAGTGACAGGGGGCAAAGGACGAGAAGCTTTCTTT CASSQVTGGKGREAFF
TRBJ1-5 12 TRBV10-3 many - TGTGCCATCAGGTCCGAGGGAGAGCCCCAGCATTTT CAIRSEGEPQHF
TRBJ2-7 15 TRBV2 many TRBD1 TGTGCCAGCAGTGGGGGACAGGGGGCGCGATACGAGCAGTACTTC CASSGGQGARYEQYF
TRBJ1-2 14 TRBV19 many - TGTGCCAGTAAGAAAAGTGATACCGTCCTGGGCTACACCTTC CASKKSDTVLGYTF
TRBJ2-7 13 TRBV30 few TRBD1 TGTGCCTCGGGGACAGGTATCACCTACGAGCAGTACTTC CASGTGITYEQYF
TRBJ1-5 14 TRBV12-3/TRBV12-4 once TRBD1 TGTGCCAGCAGTCTGACAGGGGTGGGGGAGACCCAGCATTTT CASSLTGVGETQHF
TRBJ1-2 12 TRBV10-3 - - TGTGCCATCAGTGACGGCGCCGGCCGCTACACCTTC CAISDGAGRYTF
TRBJ2-5 13 TRBV29-1 - TRBD2 TGCAGCGTGGGGGGAGGGTCACAAGAGACCCAGTACTTC CSVGGGSQETQYF
TRBJ1-6 12 TRBV2 - - TGTGCTAGCGTACAGGGATGGTCACCCCTCCACTTT CASVQGWSPLHF
TRBJ1-5 15 TRBV2 once - TGTGCCAGCAGTGCGGGGTATAGGGAGCATCAGCCCCAGCATTTT CASSAGYREHQPQHF
TRBJ2-7 16 TRBV20-1 few TRBD2 TGCAGTGCTTCGGGACTAGCGGGGAGCACGCGCTACGAGCAGTACTTC CSASGLAGSTRYEQYF
TRBJ2-5 16 TRBV2 many TRBD2 TGTGCCAGCAGTGACCCCGGGAGGGGAGGGCAAGAGACCCAGTACTTC CASSDPGRGGQETQYF
TRBJ2-7 14 TRBV25-1 - - TGTGCCAGCAGTGAATATAACAGGGTGAACGAGCAGTACTTC CASSEYNRVNEQYF
TRBJ1-2 10 TRBV2 - TRBD1 TGTGCCAGCCTGGCACAGGGGGCCACCTTC CASLAQGATF
TRBJ2-2 15 TRBV25-1 - - TGTGCCAGCAGTGAATGGGCAGCGAACACCGGGGAGCTGTTTTTT CASSEWAANTGELFF
TRBJ2-7 17 TRBV5-5 - TRBD1 TGTGCCAGCAGCTTGGTGGCTCTCCGGGACAGGATATACGAGCAGTACTTC CASSLVALRDRIYEQYF
TRBJ2-2 14 TRBV7-9 - - TGTGCCAGCAGCTCGGGACACCGCACCGGGGAGCTGTTTTTT CASSSGHRTGELFF
TRBJ2-6 16 TRBV6-4 - - TGTGCCAGCAGTGAGTACGACAGCTCTGGGGCCAACGTCCTGACTTTC CASSEYDSSGANVLTF
TRBJ2-7 12 TRBV29-1 many - TGCAGCGTTAGGACACCTACCTACGAGCAGTACTTC CSVRTPTYEQYF
TRBJ1-2 11 TRBV12-3/TRBV12-4 many - TGTGCCAGCACCCCCGGGGAAGGCTACACCTTC CASTPGEGYTF
TRBJ2-7 14 TRBV7-3 few TRBD1 TGTGCCAGCAGTAAAACAGGGGGAGTTAGCGAGCAGTACTTC CASSKTGGVSEQYF
TRBJ1-1 11 TRBV29-1 - - TGCAGCCCCCGCCCTAACACTGAAGCTTTCTTT CSPRPNTEAFF
TRBJ2-7 15 TRBV7-3 many TRBD1 TGTGCCAGCAGCAGGGACAGGGGCTTATTCTACGAGCAGTACTTC CASSRDRGLFYEQYF
TRBJ2-5 13 TRBV25-1 - - TGTGCCTGGAGTGTACAAGGAGTCGGGACCCAGTACTTC CAWSVQGVGTQYF
TRBJ1-6 9 TRBV6-5 many - TGTGCCAGCGGGGCACCCCTCCACTTT CASGAPLHF
TRBJ2-2 13 TRBV5-1 few - TGCGCCAGCAGCTTGGAAGGGCCCGGGGAGCTGTTTTTT CASSLEGPGELFF
TRBJ1-2 14 TRBV9 once - TGTGCCAGCAGCGCGCCGGCAAGGGCTCGCGGCTACACCTTC CASSAPARARGYTF
TRBJ1-4 14 TRBV6-1 few - TGTGCCAGCAGCCCGGCCGCCATTAATGAAAAACTGTTTTTT CASSPAAINEKLFF